What follows are 17 T cell receptor beta chains derived from one specimen sequenced in a study of technical replicates of blood from four donors. The assay was immunoSEQ multiplex PCR, and TCRdb's table has in-frame clones only and misses some. The sample has 50,000 to 75,000 clones; 90% to 95% are singletons. Sample: PBMCs. The receptors come from a human donor in good health. Some clones in this sample may be carry-over from other donors' samples.

DNA of the CDR3: TGTGCCACCAGCAACAGGGGGTGGAATTCACCCCTCCACTTT. This codes for CATSNRGWNSPLHF. V is TRBV15 and J is TRBJ1-6; TRBD1 aligns across 8 bases. The ends lost 4 bases at V and 7 bases at J; junction bases unmatched: 3. Germline CDR1 reads LNHNV; CDR2 reads YYDKDF (reference sequence). The CDR3 is made up of 14 amino acids.

V gene TRBV29-1 combines with J gene TRBJ1-2, with D uncertain. V was shortened by 3 bases and J by 7 bases, with 12 bases between the two germline ends. Germline V CDR1 and CDR2: SQVTM, ANQGSEA. CDR3 length equals 12 residues. The CDR3 sequence: CSVDIYNGGYTF. The DNA of the CDR3 is TGCAGCGTTGATATTTATAACGGTGGCTACACCTTC.

This rearrangement joins TRBV5-8 to TRBJ2-2; tentative D call: TRBD2 (5 bases). Between the trimmed V and J ends, which lost 2 bases and 2 bases, there was a span of 13 bases. This CDR3 region has 16 residues. Per germline, CDR1 SGHTS and CDR2 YDEGEE. CDR3 nucleotide sequence: TGTGCCAGCAGCTTATGGTCCGGGAAAAACACCGGGGAGCTGTTTTTT. This gives the protein CASSLWSGKNTGELFF.

The V and J genes are TRBV19 and TRBJ1-1; D gene unclear. Per germline, CDR1 LNHDA and CDR2 SQIVND (reference sequence). This CDR3 has 15 residues. V lost 5 bases and J lost 0, with 13 bases in between. This chain's CDR3 is CASSPFMAMNTEAFF. Written as DNA, the CDR3 is TGTGCCAGTAGTCCCTTTATGGCCATGAACACTGAAGCTTTCTTT. Drawing the rest from reference TRBV19 and TRBJ1-1, the complete variable domain is DGGITQSPKYLFRKEGQNVTLSCEQNLNHDAMYWYRQDPGQGLRLIYYSQIVNDFQKGDIAEGYSVSREKKESFPLTVTSAQKNPTAFYLCASSPFMAMNTEAFFGQGTRLTVV.

The CDR3 DNA reads TGCGCCAGCAGCGGAAAACGGACAGGGGGCACCTACGAGCAGTACTTC. As protein: CASSGKRTGGTYEQYF. The V call is TRBV5-1, the J call TRBJ2-7, with 11 bases aligning to TRBD1. V trimming: 4 bases; J trimming: 2 bases; junction bases outside the gene matches: 8. The CDR3 runs to 16 residues. Germline CDR1 reads SGHRS; CDR2 reads YFSETQ.

The chain joins TRBV30 to TRBJ2-7; the D gene is possibly TRBD2 (6 bases). CDR1 and CDR2 (germline): GTSNPN, SVGIG (reference sequence). The CDR3 extends over 11 amino acids. V dropped 3 bases and J dropped 3 bases, with 6 bases sitting between them. The CDR3 sequence: CAWRGGYEQYF. CDR3 in DNA: TGTGCCTGGAGGGGGGGCTACGAGCAGTACTTC.

CDR3 sequence: CASRPSGSYEQYF. In DNA form, the CDR3 reads TGTGCCTCTCGCCCCTCCGGGAGCTACGAGCAGTACTTC. V gene TRBV7-2 combines with J gene TRBJ2-7; tentatively, D is TRBD2 (6 bases). Trimming removed 11 bases at V and 3 bases at J, with 17 bases between. Looked up from germline, CDR1 is SGHTA and CDR2 is FQGNSA. This CDR3 spans 13 amino acids.

There are a few counts of this clone. This chain uses TRBV6-5 with TRBJ1-6; D ambiguous. This CDR3 is built from 16 residues. CDR1 is MNHEY and CDR2 is SVGAGI in the germline V gene. Trimming shortened V by 2 bases and J by 7 bases, and 15 bases separated the two germline ends. Written as DNA, the CDR3 is TGTGCCAGCAGTTACGAGGGAGGACGGCTGAATTCACCCCTCCACTTT. Its translation is CASSYEGGRLNSPLHF.

The V and J genes are TRBV7-2 and TRBJ2-1; no clear D. V was cut by 8 bases and J by 10 bases, with 9 bases left in between. CDR3 length: 10 residues. Germline CDR1 reads SGHTA; CDR2 reads FQGNSA. CDR3 sequence (DNA): TGTGCCAGCGGAGAATTGGAGCAGTTCTTC. Its translation: CASGELEQFF.

The V gene is TRBV7-2, the J gene TRBJ1-2; unclear D gene. The CDR3 runs to 13 residues. Germline V CDR1 and CDR2: SGHTA, FQGNSA. Between the trimmed V and J ends, which lost 3 bases and 6 bases, there was a span of 11 bases. CDR3 in DNA: TGTGCCAGCAGCTTTGGCCCCCCCAATGGCTACACCTTC. Protein product: CASSFGPPNGYTF.

This clone was observed a handful of times. V gene TRBV5-1 combines with J gene TRBJ2-5; TRBD1 matches 8 bases. CDR3 length: 17 amino acids. Per the germline V gene, CDR1 is SGHRS and CDR2 is YFSETQ. V was clipped by 4 bases and J by 1 base; unmatched bases: 12. CDR3 sequence: CASSPGQGQSIQETQYF. The CDR3 DNA is TGCGCCAGCAGCCCTGGACAGGGACAATCGATCCAAGAGACCCAGTACTTC.

The rearrangement joins TRBV7-2 to TRBJ2-7; D is possibly TRBD2 (5 bases). The germline V gene encodes CDR1 SGHTA and CDR2 FQGNSA. The germline V and J ends were trimmed by 5 bases and 3 bases, with 8 bases remaining between them. The CDR3 is 12 residues long. CDR3 bases: TGTGCCAGCAGCCCCGGGAACTACGAGCAGTACTTC. Translating it yields CASSPGNYEQYF.

This clone is judged medium-sized. The gene calls are TRBV10-1 and TRBJ1-6, with a weak D call TRBD1 (6 bases). Germline CDR1 reads WNHNN; CDR2 reads SYGVQD (reference sequence). The CDR3 is 22 residues long. The V end was cut by 3 bases, the J end by 0 bases, with 27 bases between. The CDR3 bases are TGCGCCAGCAGTGATTTGGGGGCCCTCGGTACCCGAAGGAGCTCCTATAATTCACCCCTCCACTTT. It is translated as CASSDLGALGTRRSSYNSPLHF.

The chain combines TRBV9 with TRBJ2-3, with 12 bases lining up with TRBD2. Germline CDR1 is SGDLS and CDR2 is YYNGEE. The V and J ends lost 3 bases and 4 bases, in that order; junction bases with no gene match: 9. CDR3 length: 17 residues. CDR3 in amino acids: CASSDTQTSGGADTQYF. The CDR3 DNA reads TGTGCCAGCAGCGACACCCAGACTAGCGGGGGTGCAGATACGCAGTATTTT. Based on the CDR3 plus reference TRBV9 and TRBJ2-3, the full variable domain is DSGVTQTPKHLITATGQRVTLRCSPRSGDLSVYWYQQSLDQGLQFLIQYYNGEERAKGNILERFSAQQFPDLHSELNLSSLELGDSALYFCASSDTQTSGGADTQYFGPGTRLTVL.

V is TRBV10-3 and J is TRBJ1-2, with 8 bases lining up with TRBD1. CDR3 size: 13 residues. Germline trimming cut 10 bases from V and 6 bases from J; bases unmatched to any gene: 10. Germline CDR1 reads ENHRY; CDR2 reads SYGVKD. The CDR3 nucleotides are TGTGCCACGAAGGACAGGGCGGAGGATGGCTACACCTTC. Protein sequence: CATKDRAEDGYTF.

This clone was detected once. This CDR3 reads CASSLEGGRTDTQYF. CDR3 nucleotides: TGCGCCAGCAGCTTGGAGGGGGGGAGGACAGATACGCAGTATTTT. This chain uses TRBV5-1 with TRBJ2-3, with D possibly TRBD2 on 7 matching bases. The CDR3 spans 15 residues. In germline, CDR1 is SGHRS, CDR2 YFSETQ. The germline V and J ends were trimmed by 0 bases and 3 bases, with 11 bases remaining between them.

The rearrangement links TRBV6-6 to TRBJ2-7; 12 nucleotides agree with TRBD1. The CDR3 sequence is 15 residues long. CDR1 and CDR2 from the germline V gene are MNHNY and SVGAGI (reference sequence). Trimming removed 6 bases from V and 6 bases from J; junction bases left unmatched: 9. This CDR3 is CASSPPGQGAGEQYF. DNA of the CDR3: TGTGCCAGCAGCCCGCCGGGACAGGGGGCTGGCGAGCAGTACTTC.